The TCR beta chain described here comes from a study of blood T cells in healthy people across ages. Regarding the study as a whole: One million T cells yielded diversity estimates that were considered underestimates.

Combining a sample-barcoded 5' primer with a J-beta primer mix, a second PCR ran for 7 to 11 cycles. The authors tagged each cDNA molecule using a template-switch adaptor with 12 random nucleotides. A minimum of 2.5 million CDR3-containing paired-end reads was obtained for each sample. TCRdb itself ran the 5' RACE reads through MiXCR, one entry per CDR3 protein. The sample has over 1,500,000 distinct CDR3 sequences, about 39% seen once. Trimming pared 1 base from V and 4 bases from J, leaving 11 bases between. This CDR3 is built from 14 residues. Germline V lookup: CDR1 SQVTM, CDR2 ANQGSEA. This clonotype occurred a few times. Its target is not known.

The source is a human donor in good health. Sequenced: blood. The gene calls are TRBV29-1 and TRBJ1-5, with unresolved D. The CDR3 DNA reads as TGCAGCGTTGAAGTAGGAGGCTTAAATCAGCCCCAGCATTTT. It specifies CSVEVGGLNQPQHF.